The present T cell receptor beta chain was sequenced within a study of T-cell memory formation after mild COVID-19. Across the study: Largely, the TCR clusters proved donor specific. Study-wide findings and caveats: Clones shrinking from day 15 to 85 showed even CD4/CD8 mixes; later expanders tilted CD4+.

This clonotype showed up just a few times. The antigen is undetermined. TCRdb reprocessed the 5' RACE reads with MiXCR, giving one entry per CDR3 protein. Of around 250,000 distinct CDR3 sequences in the sample, roughly 15% were seen once. The CDR3 runs to 13 residues. V was shortened by 6 bases and J by 6 bases, with 18 bases between the two germline ends. Germline assignment: CDR1 DFQATT and CDR2 SNEGSKA (reference sequence). The chain joins TRBV20-1 to TRBJ2-7; no definite D call. The clonotype was recovered from a man aged 18 to 30 who had mild COVID-19 (a few samples of this study predate the infection). Cell type and time point are not known. The source material was PBMCs or a T cell subset sorted from them (not recorded which). The CDR3 here is CSAEPVVLGEQYF. The CDR3 DNA reads as TGCAGTGCCGAGCCAGTAGTCCTTGGCGAGCAGTACTTC.